The 9 T cell receptor beta chains presented below share a single source sample, sequenced in a study of T cells in Graves' hyperthyroidism and ophthalmopathy. RNA transcripts were the template for amplifying TCR beta CDR3 regions. First-round RT-PCR targeting the TCR CDR3 was performed with the HTBI primer set. Via MiXCR, TCRdb re-called the multiplex PCR reads, giving one row per CDR3 protein. This table has about 520,000 distinct CDR3 sequences, less than 25% appearing once. Sequencing input: blood. These receptor sequences come from a man younger than 30 with Graves' hyperthyroidism.

In this sample, this clonotype turned up many times. The genes are TRBV11-2 and TRBJ2-5; no clear D. Between the trimmed V and J ends, which lost 1 base and 4 bases, there was a span of 4 bases. Germline loops: CDR1 SGHAT, CDR2 FQNNGV. This CDR3 contains 12 residues. The CDR3, as DNA: TGTGCCAGCAGCTTAGTGGTAGAGACCCAGTACTTC. Protein product: CASSLVVETQYF.

This clonotype was recorded many times. The chain has TRBV2 and TRBJ1-6; D is possibly TRBD1 (6 bases). Germline V CDR1 and CDR2: SNHLY, FYNNEI. V lost 6 bases to trimming and J lost 11 bases, with 14 bases between them. The CDR3 consists of 13 residues. The CDR3 here is CASRKEQGAPLHF. DNA of the CDR3: TGTGCCAGCAGAAAAGAACAGGGTGCACCCCTCCACTTT.

This clonotype was found many times. A read error may account for a junction end that differs from germline. The J gene is TRBJ1-2, the V gene TRBV2; maybe TRBD1 (6 bases). This CDR3 comprises 13 residues. CDR1 SNHLY and CDR2 FYNNEI come from the germline V gene. CDR3 sequence (DNA): TGTGCCGGCAGTGGGGGCGTTTTTGACGGCTACACCTTC. Encoded protein: CAGSGGVFDGYTF.

The chain links TRBV19 to TRBJ2-5; D not certain. The CDR3 runs to 12 residues. The ends were cut back, 3 bases at V and 5 bases at J, with 7 bases in the middle. Germline V gene sequence: CDR1 LNHDA, CDR2 SQIVND (reference sequence). The CDR3 is CASSIMGETQYF. The CDR3 nucleotides read TGTGCCAGTAGTATCATGGGGGAGACCCAGTACTTC.

The sample holds many counts of this clonotype. The chain is built from TRBV19 and TRBJ2-2; D may match TRBD1 or TRBD2 (6 bases each). CDR3 length: 15 residues. V gave up 6 bases and J gave up 6 bases, with 17 bases separating them. Germline CDR1 reads LNHDA; CDR2 reads SQIVND (reference sequence). Here the CDR3 DNA reads TGTGCCAGTAGCCAGGGAGGACAGTCTTCCGGGGAGCTGTTTTTT. Residues: CASSQGGQSSGELFF.

This clonotype occurred many times. V gene TRBV7-9 combines with J gene TRBJ2-7; 9 bases map to TRBD1. The CDR3 contains 14 residues. CDR1 and CDR2 (germline): SEHNR, FQNEAQ (reference sequence). V dropped 3 bases and J dropped 6; count of bases not matched to a gene: 6. The CDR3 DNA is TGTGCCAGCAGCTTTACCGGGACAGGGTCCGAGCAGTACTTC. Translated, it gives CASSFTGTGSEQYF.

The chain joins TRBV28 to TRBJ2-7; 11 bases line up with TRBD2. V lost 6 bases and J lost 4; bases outside the gene matches: 8. The CDR3 consists of 15 residues. In germline, CDR1 is MDHEN, CDR2 SYDVKM. The CDR3 reads CASSRLAGLGYEQYF. The CDR3 DNA follows: TGTGCCAGCAGCCGACTAGCGGGACTTGGGTACGAGCAGTACTTC. The full variable domain, with the rest looked up from reference TRBV28 and TRBJ2-7, is DVKVTQSSRYLVKRTGEKVFLECVQDMDHENMFWYRQDPGLGLRLIYFSYDVKMKEKGDIPEGYSVSREKKERFSLILESASTNQTSMYLCASSRLAGLGYEQYFGPGTRLTVT.

This clonotype has a count of ten or more. The V and J genes are TRBV12-3 or TRBV12-4 and TRBJ1-6, with 8 bases lining up with TRBD1. The CDR3 has 15 residues. V dropped 7 bases and J dropped 5; count of bases not matched to a gene: 7. CDR3 bases: TGTGCCAGCACCGAGACAGGGGAGCATAATTCACCCCTCCACTTT. Its translation: CASTETGEHNSPLHF.

Points on this clonotype: The junction departs from germline at one end; a sequencing error may be responsible. This sequence joins TRBV6-1 and TRBJ2-7; 7 bases agree with TRBD1. Germline V gene data show CDR1 as MNHNS and CDR2 as SASEGT. This CDR3 is built from 16 residues. The CDR3 nucleotides are TGTGCCAGCAGTGACACAGGGGTCCTAAATCCCTACGATCAGTACTTC. Translation gives CASSDTGVLNPYDQYF.